This entry lists 23 T cell receptor beta chains sequenced from one sample in a study of shared clonotypes between healthy human individuals. Data came from immunoSEQ multiplex PCR; TCRdb stores just in-frame clones and leaves some out. Counted here are about 2.2 million clones, 80% to 95% occurring once; the ten biggest clones make up around 1.7%. Only CD45RO-negative cells positively selected for CCR7 counted as naive CD8 cells, so terminally differentiated effector memory CD45RA+ cells were excluded. The source material was naive CD8+ T cells from PBMCs. The receptors here all came from a man between 18 and 35 years old in good health. Some clones in this sample may be carry-over from other donors' samples.

This chain joins TRBV18 and TRBJ2-5; D uncertain. The CDR3 extends over 17 amino acids. Trimming left V 0 bases short and J 5 bases short, with 19 bases between. Germline V gene lookup returns CDR1 KGHSH and CDR2 LQKENI. CDR3 in DNA: TGTGCCAGCTCACCACCTTTCGTCAGTGGATTTCAGGAGACCCAGTACTTC. Protein sequence: CASSPPFVSGFQETQYF.

The rearrangement joins TRBV27 to TRBJ2-3, with 8 bases aligning to TRBD1. CDR3 length: 15 amino acids. V shed 5 bases, J shed 6 bases, and the junction held 10 bases outside the gene matches. CDR1 MNHEY and CDR2 SMNVEV come from the germline V gene (reference sequence). The CDR3 DNA is TGTGCCAGCAGTAACGGACAGGGCGCATGGGATACGCAGTATTTT. Residues: CASSNGQGAWDTQYF.

The rearrangement links TRBV28 to TRBJ2-7, with a tentative D call TRBD2 (7 bases). The CDR3 spans 13 residues. Germline CDR1 MDHEN, CDR2 SYDVKM. V was trimmed by 7 bases and J by 7 bases, leaving 17 bases between them. CDR3 residues: CASKTKGGREQYF. The CDR3 region has the DNA TGTGCCAGCAAGACGAAGGGGGGGCGGGAGCAGTACTTC.

This chain connects TRBV6-6 to TRBJ1-6, with D uncertain. V shed 6 bases and J shed 9 bases, with 9 bases lying between them. The CDR3 has 12 amino acids. Germline assignment: CDR1 MNHNY and CDR2 SVGAGI (reference sequence). This CDR3 is CASRYTGSPLHF. The DNA for the CDR3 is TGTGCCAGCAGATATACGGGTTCACCCCTCCACTTT.

This chain links TRBV27 with TRBJ2-2, with TRBD2 matching 9 bases. CDR1 and CDR2 (germline): MNHEY, SMNVEV (reference sequence). The CDR3 runs 16 residues. V lost 2 bases and J lost 2; bases outside the gene matches: 3. DNA of the CDR3: TGTGCCAGCAGTTTAGAGACTAGCGGAAACACCGGGGAGCTGTTTTTT. Amino acids: CASSLETSGNTGELFF.

The gene calls are TRBV2 and TRBJ1-4; 8 bases fit TRBD1. With V trimmed by 0 bases and J by 7 bases, 13 bases remained unmatched. The CDR3 is 18 residues long. CDR1 SNHLY and CDR2 FYNNEI come from the germline V gene. The CDR3 is CASSEAEGQGGRGEKLFF. Here the CDR3 DNA reads TGTGCCAGCAGTGAAGCGGAAGGACAGGGCGGGCGAGGTGAAAAACTGTTTTTT.

This chain joins TRBV4-3 and TRBJ2-3, with TRBD1 matching 9 bases. Per the germline V gene, CDR1 is LGHNA and CDR2 is YSLEER. Losses at the gene ends were 3 bases for V and 6 bases for J; bases not matched to a gene: 7. This CDR3 spans 15 amino acids. CDR3 sequence: CASSQYRGLSDTQYF. CDR3 DNA: TGCGCCAGCAGCCAGTACAGGGGGCTGAGTGATACGCAGTATTTT.

As regards this clone: Other DNA sequences in this specimen translate into the identical CDR3. The chain uses TRBV27 and TRBJ2-7; D is undetermined. The CDR3 is 14 residues long. The ends were cut back, 3 bases at V and 0 bases at J, with 9 bases in the middle. The germline gives CDR1 MNHEY, CDR2 SMNVEV (reference sequence). The CDR3 DNA reads TGTGCCAGCAGTTTTGGTGGGCCCTCCTACGAGCAGTACTTC. Translated, it gives CASSFGGPSYEQYF.

The rearrangement uses TRBV28 and TRBJ1-5, with a possible D match to TRBD1 (5 bases). Germline V CDR1 and CDR2: MDHEN, SYDVKM. The CDR3 is 16 amino acids. Deletions cut 8 bases from V and 3 bases from J, with 20 bases between. The CDR3 DNA is TGTGCCAGCTCTCCGGGGGGTGGGGACGTCAATCAGCCCCAGCATTTT. This encodes CASSPGGGDVNQPQHF.

This chain joins TRBV9 and TRBJ2-2; D may be TRBD2 (6 bases). The CDR3 length is 16 residues. V dropped 4 bases and J dropped 0 bases, with 13 bases sitting between them. CDR1 and CDR2 (germline): SGDLS, YYNGEE. This CDR3 is CASSLWAGPNTGELFF. DNA of the CDR3: TGTGCCAGCAGCCTGTGGGCGGGGCCGAACACCGGGGAGCTGTTTTTT.

This chain joins TRBV30 and TRBJ2-7; TRBD1 aligns across 11 bases. The CDR3 contains 14 residues. J lost 4 bases, V lost 0 bases, and 2 bases had no gene match. Germline CDR1 reads GTSNPN; CDR2 reads SVGIG (reference sequence). CDR3 amino acids: CAWSVGQGVYEQYF. In DNA, the CDR3 is TGTGCCTGGAGTGTGGGACAGGGGGTTTACGAGCAGTACTTC.

The chain has TRBV7-3 and TRBJ2-1; 11 bases fit TRBD2. Germline CDR1 and CDR2: SGHTA and FQGTGA. This CDR3 is built from 18 residues. The J segment lost 11 bases and the V segment lost 8 bases, leaving 23 bases of the junction unmatched. The CDR3 DNA reads TGTGCCAGCTTGGGAGGGTCCGGGACTAGCGGAGACCGAATGAAGCAGTTCTTC. This sequence encodes CASLGGSGTSGDRMKQFF.

Comments on this clone: This specimen includes other DNA sequences encoding the same CDR3. The chain recombines TRBV2 with TRBJ2-1, with 7 bases fitting TRBD1. CDR3 length equals 15 residues. V lost 2 bases and J lost 3; bases outside the gene matches: 4. Germline CDR1 is SNHLY and CDR2 is FYNNEI. The CDR3 reads CASSERQGVYNEQFF. In DNA form, the CDR3 reads TGTGCCAGCAGTGAAAGACAGGGCGTCTACAATGAGCAGTTCTTC. Full variable domain (missing parts from reference TRBV2 and TRBJ2-1): EPEVTQTPSHQVTQMGQEVILRCVPISNHLYFYWYRQILGQKVEFLVSFYNNEISEKSEIFDDQFSVERPDGSNFTLKIRSTKLEDSAMYFCASSERQGVYNEQFFGPGTRLTVL.

The chain joins TRBV13 to TRBJ2-5, with 9 positions matching TRBD1. This CDR3 is 15 amino acids long. Germline-derived CDR1 and CDR2 are PRHDT and FYEKMQ (reference sequence). V lost 6 bases to trimming and J lost 5 bases; unmatched junction nucleotides: 10. The CDR3 reads CASRPQGANSETQYF. CDR3 bases: TGTGCCAGCAGACCACAGGGGGCTAACTCGGAGACCCAGTACTTC. Looking up the rest from reference TRBV13 and TRBJ2-5 gives the full variable domain: AAGVIQSPRHLIKEKRETATLKCYPIPRHDTVYWYQQGPGQDPQFLISFYEKMQSDKGSIPDRFSAQQFSDYHSELNMSSLELGDSALYFCASRPQGANSETQYFGPGTRLLVL.

The V call is TRBV7-6, the J call TRBJ2-5; D remains unclear. Germline V CDR1 and CDR2: SGHVS, FNYEAQ. Trimming shortened V by 2 bases and J by 4 bases, and 8 bases separated the two germline ends. This CDR3 is built from 13 residues. This CDR3 reads CASSLRVGETQYF. In DNA, the CDR3 is TGTGCCAGCAGCTTAAGAGTGGGAGAGACCCAGTACTTC.

The rearrangement links TRBV19 to TRBJ1-1; D possibly corresponds to TRBD1 (6 bases). Germline loops: CDR1 LNHDA, CDR2 SQIVND (reference sequence). The V end was cut by 4 bases, the J end by 5 bases, with 11 bases between. The CDR3 is 13 amino acids. The CDR3 reads CASSTGGMTEAFF. CDR3 bases: TGTGCCAGTAGTACCGGGGGCATGACTGAAGCTTTCTTT.

The rearrangement joins TRBV6-1 to TRBJ2-1, with TRBD2 matching over 12 bases. V trimming: 3 bases; J trimming: 6 bases; junction bases outside the gene matches: 9. CDR1 and CDR2 from the germline V gene are MNHNS and SASEGT. The CDR3 has 17 residues. CDR3 region: CASSDRTSGRTTNEQFF. The CDR3 nucleotides read TGTGCCAGCAGTGACCGAACTAGCGGGAGGACGACCAATGAGCAGTTCTTC.

The CDR3, as DNA: TGCGCCAGCAGCGCCTCCCGGACAGGGAGAAACACCGGGGAGCTGTTTTTT. It encodes CASSASRTGRNTGELFF. This chain connects TRBV5-1 to TRBJ2-2, with 8 bases matching TRBD1. The germline V gene has CDR1 SGHRS and CDR2 YFSETQ. V gave up 4 bases and J gave up 2 bases; unmatched junction bases: 10. The CDR3 totals 17 residues.

CDR3 coding DNA: TGTGCCAGCAGTCCCCCACTTAGCACAGATACGCAGTATTTT. It yields the protein CASSPPLSTDTQYF. The chain carries TRBV28 and TRBJ2-3; D ambiguous. The CDR3 has 14 amino acids. CDR1 MDHEN and CDR2 SYDVKM come from the germline V gene. Trimming stripped 5 bases from V and 0 bases from J, with 9 bases between.

The V gene is TRBV5-1, the J gene TRBJ2-7; D may be TRBD2 (6 bases). This CDR3 comprises 17 residues. V was trimmed by 0 bases and J by 3 bases, leaving 19 bases between them. The germline gives CDR1 SGHRS, CDR2 YFSETQ. The CDR3 spells CASSLGLERGKGYEQYF. DNA for the CDR3: TGCGCCAGCAGCTTGGGACTGGAACGCGGGAAAGGCTACGAGCAGTACTTC.

The rearrangement links TRBV7-9 to TRBJ2-1; D not resolved. This CDR3 has 11 amino acids. Trimming took off 11 bases at V and 7 bases at J, with 12 bases between the two ends. CDR1 is SEHNR, CDR2 FQNEAQ, per germline (reference sequence). CDR3 sequence: CAGYLGNEQFF. The DNA of the CDR3 is TGTGCCGGATACCTAGGAAATGAGCAGTTCTTC. Supplemented by reference TRBV7-9 and TRBJ2-1, the full variable domain reads DTGVSQNPRHKITKRGQNVTFRCDPISEHNRLYWYRQTLGQGPEFLTYFQNEAQLEKSRLLSDRFSAERPKGSFSTLEIQRTEQGDSAMYLCAGYLGNEQFFGPGTRLTVL.

V is TRBV27 and J is TRBJ2-7, with 7 bases aligning to TRBD1. V dropped 3 bases and J dropped 5; count of bases not matched to a gene: 4. Germline CDR1 MNHEY, CDR2 SMNVEV (reference sequence). The CDR3 is made up of 13 amino acids. CDR3 coding DNA: TGTGCCAGCAGTTTGCCGACAGGGAACGAGCAGTACTTC. Translated, it gives CASSLPTGNEQYF.

The table lists this clone with a count of one. The rearrangement joins TRBV7-8 to TRBJ1-2, with D possibly being TRBD1 (6 bases). The CDR3 totals 14 residues. V was trimmed by 5 bases and J by 4 bases, leaving 14 bases between them. CDR1 and CDR2 from the germline V gene are SGHVS and FQNEAQ. CDR3 loop: CASSAMPGAYGYTF. Written as DNA, the CDR3 is TGTGCCAGCAGCGCTATGCCGGGGGCCTATGGCTACACCTTC. Combining the CDR3 with reference TRBV7-8 and TRBJ1-2 gives the whole variable domain GAGVSQSPRYKVAKRGQDVALRCDPISGHVSLFWYQQALGQGPEFLTYFQNEAQLDKSGLPSDRFFAERPEGSVSTLKIQRTQQEDSAVYLCASSAMPGAYGYTFGSGTRLTVV.